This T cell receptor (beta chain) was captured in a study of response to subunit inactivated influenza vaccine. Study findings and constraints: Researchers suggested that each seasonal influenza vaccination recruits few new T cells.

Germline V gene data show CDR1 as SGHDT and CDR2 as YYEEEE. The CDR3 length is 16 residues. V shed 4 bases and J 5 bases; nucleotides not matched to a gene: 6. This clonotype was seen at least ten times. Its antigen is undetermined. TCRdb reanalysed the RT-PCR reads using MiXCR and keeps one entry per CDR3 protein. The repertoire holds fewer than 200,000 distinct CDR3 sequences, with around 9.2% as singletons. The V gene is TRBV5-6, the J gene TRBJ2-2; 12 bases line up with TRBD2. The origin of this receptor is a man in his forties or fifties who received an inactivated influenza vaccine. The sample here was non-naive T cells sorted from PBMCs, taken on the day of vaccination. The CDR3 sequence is CASSDLTSGSTGELFF. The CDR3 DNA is TGTGCCAGCAGCGACCTGACTAGCGGGAGTACCGGGGAGCTGTTTTTT.